A single sample gave rise to the 7 T cell receptor beta chains below, sequenced in a study of blood T cells in healthy people across ages. Primers used in a second PCR of about 7 to 11 cycles were a sample-barcoded 5' primer and a J-beta primer mix. TCRdb processed the 5' RACE reads anew with MiXCR; each CDR3 protein has one entry. The sample includes roughly 1.5 million distinct CDR3 sequences, 42% of them seen just once. The sample consisted of blood. The source of these receptors is a woman between 18 and 29 years old in good health.

The chain uses TRBV20-1 and TRBJ2-3; tentatively, D is TRBD2 (6 bases). V was trimmed by 1 base and J by 0 bases, leaving 17 bases between them. Germline V gene data show CDR1 as DFQATT and CDR2 as SNEGSKA (reference sequence). The CDR3 is made up of 17 amino acids. The CDR3 coding sequence is TGCAGTGCTAGAGTCCCCCAACTAGCCCCTAGCACAGATACGCAGTATTTT. Translated, it gives CSARVPQLAPSTDTQYF.

This clonotype was picked up many times. The chain employs TRBV20-1 and TRBJ2-7; 8 bases map to TRBD1. Germline loops: CDR1 DFQATT, CDR2 SNEGSKA (reference sequence). The junction had 5 bases not matched to a gene; V was cut back by 2 bases and J by 8 bases. This CDR3 is 12 amino acids long. CDR3 DNA: TGCAGTGCTAGAAAGGACAGGGCTCAGCAGTACTTC. This encodes CSARKDRAQQYF.

The DNA of the CDR3 is TGTGCCAGCAGTCCTACAGGGTTAGGTTCACCCCTCCACTTT. Protein product: CASSPTGLGSPLHF. This chain uses TRBV28 with TRBJ1-6, with D tentatively TRBD1 (6 bases). V lost 5 bases and J lost 9, with 14 bases in between. Germline V gene sequence: CDR1 MDHEN, CDR2 SYDVKM. The CDR3 has 14 residues.

In this sample, this clonotype turned up a few times. This chain uses TRBV5-1 with TRBJ2-3, with 12 bases identical to TRBD2. V lost 0 bases to trimming and J lost 3 bases; unmatched junction nucleotides: 8. The CDR3 consists of 18 residues. Germline-derived CDR1 and CDR2 are SGHRS and YFSETQ. DNA for the CDR3: TGCGCCAGCAGCTTGGCTAGCGGGGGGGCCCTAGGGACAGATACGCAGTATTTT. As protein: CASSLASGGALGTDTQYF.

The chain joins TRBV27 to TRBJ2-3; TRBD2 agrees at 9 bases. Trimming removed 9 bases from V and 2 bases from J; junction bases left unmatched: 9. This CDR3 has 15 residues. CDR1 is MNHEY, CDR2 SMNVEV, per germline (reference sequence). CDR3 coding DNA: TGTGCCAGTTGCCCCGGACTAGCGTCCACAGATACGCAGTATTTT. It yields the protein CASCPGLASTDTQYF.

The V call is TRBV11-3, the J call TRBJ2-1; TRBD2 matches 8 bases. CDR3 length equals 17 residues. Germline CDR1 is SGHNT and CDR2 is YENEEA. V trimming: 1 base; J trimming: 8 bases; junction bases outside the gene matches: 13. The CDR3 here is CASSLAPHGRAGDEQFF. CDR3 bases: TGTGCCAGCAGCTTAGCCCCTCACGGGAGGGCGGGTGATGAGCAGTTCTTC. Full variable domain (remainder filled in from reference TRBV11-3 and TRBJ2-1): EAGVVQSPRYKIIEKKQPVAFWCNPISGHNTLYWYLQNLGQGPELLIRYENEEAVDDSQLPKDRFSAERLKGVDSTLKIQPAELGDSAVYLCASSLAPHGRAGDEQFFGPGTRLTVL.

This clonotype was seen a single time. The chain is built from TRBV6-1 and TRBJ1-2; D uncertain. The CDR3 consists of 13 residues. Looked up from germline, CDR1 is MNHNS and CDR2 is SASEGT. V lost 3 bases and J lost 1, with 6 bases in between. CDR3 DNA sequence: TGTGCCAGCAGTGAGCAGCTTAACTATGGCTACACCTTC. It translates to CASSEQLNYGYTF.